The rows below give T cell receptor beta chains drawn from one sample of a study of cytomegalovirus exposure and HLA in healthy donors. Here immunoSEQ multiplex PCR was the method, and the copy in TCRdb shows in-frame clones only, minus some. The sample yields about 180,000 clones, approximately 81% seen once. Material for sequencing was PBMCs. Receptors were obtained from a man younger than 45 in good health and CMV-seronegative. Each CDR3 is given with its conserved first and last residue. A D gene is named only where the DNA matches it firmly. Clone size is shown for a subset of rows, as once, few, many or a class of expanded clone.

J gene	CDR3 length	clone size	V gene	D gene	CDR3 DNA	CDR3 protein
TRBJ2-7	14	-	TRBV7-2	TRBD2	TGTGCCAGCAGCCCGAGCGGGGTCTCCTACGAGCAGTACTTC	CASSPSGVSYEQYF
TRBJ2-1	15	-	TRBV28	TRBD2	TGTGCCAGCAGTTTATTGCGGGGGGGCAGGAATGAGCAGTTCTTC	CASSLLRGGRNEQFF
TRBJ2-2	14	-	TRBV12-5	TRBD1	TGTGCTAGTGGTTTGAAAGGGGGCCCCGGGGAGCTGTTTTTT	CASGLKGGPGELFF
TRBJ2-3	13	-	TRBV30	-	TGTGCCTGGGCCGGGACACTCACAGATACGCAGTATTTT	CAWAGTLTDTQYF
TRBJ2-5	18	-	TRBV7-7	-	TGTGCCAGCAGCTTAAAGGGGCTAGGAGCGGGTCCCCAAGAGACCCAGTACTTC	CASSLKGLGAGPQETQYF
TRBJ2-3	16	-	TRBV7-2	-	TGTGCCAGCAGCTTAGTGGTGGGGCCTTGGTCAGATACGCAGTATTTT	CASSLVVGPWSDTQYF
TRBJ2-7	16	-	TRBV5-4	TRBD2	TGTGCCAGCAGCTTTTTTAAAGCGGGAGGGCTAGACGAGCAGTACTTC	CASSFFKAGGLDEQYF
TRBJ1-2	13	-	TRBV7-9	-	TGTGCCAGCATGACCAGGGGTCAATATGGCTACACCTTC	CASMTRGQYGYTF
TRBJ1-2	14	few	TRBV6-1	TRBD1	TGTGCCAGCAGTGAGGGCAGGGGGGCCTATGGCTACACCTTC	CASSEGRGAYGYTF
TRBJ2-5	16	-	TRBV5-4	TRBD1	TGTGCCAGCAGTCCCACGGACAGGGGGGGAGGGGAGACCCAGTACTTC	CASSPTDRGGGETQYF
TRBJ2-1	16	-	TRBV11-3	TRBD2	TGTGCCAGCAGCCTAGCGGGAGGTGGGTCCTACAATGAGCAGTTCTTC	CASSLAGGGSYNEQFF
TRBJ2-2	18	-	TRBV9	TRBD2	TGTGCCAGCAGCCCAACTCGGGGACTAGCGGGATTCACCGGGGAGCTGTTTTTT	CASSPTRGLAGFTGELFF
TRBJ2-7	11	-	TRBV28	-	TGTGCCAGCAGTTACAGGGTCGAGCAGTACTTC	CASSYRVEQYF
TRBJ2-5	15	-	TRBV4-1	-	TGCGCCAGCAGCCAAGATTACGGGAGCTGGCAGACCCAGTACTTC	CASSQDYGSWQTQYF
TRBJ2-7	13	few	TRBV5-6	-	TGTGCCAGCAGCTTGGACAGTTTCAGAGAGCAGTACTTC	CASSLDSFREQYF
TRBJ1-1	16	-	TRBV7-8	-	TGTGCCAGCAGCCCAGTCGTGTCTCGGGTGAACACTGAAGCTTTCTTT	CASSPVVSRVNTEAFF
TRBJ1-2	15	-	TRBV29-1	-	TGCAGCGTTGAGCTTCTGAGACTCCTTAACTATGGCTACACCTTC	CSVELLRLLNYGYTF
TRBJ2-3	15	once	TRBV7-2	TRBD2	TGTGCCAGCAGCTTAGAGGGACTATACACAGATACGCAGTATTTT	CASSLEGLYTDTQYF
TRBJ2-1	14	-	TRBV6-1	TRBD1	TGTGCCAGCAGTCTATCAGCTACTGACAGGGGGGGGTTCTTC	CASSLSATDRGGFF
TRBJ1-1	14	-	TRBV7-2	-	TGTGCCAGCAGCTCCCAGGCACAGAACACTGAAGCTTTCTTT	CASSSQAQNTEAFF
TRBJ1-5	20	once	TRBV12-5	TRBD1	TGTGCTAGTGGTTTGGTAACTTGGACAGGGGGAGACTGGAGCAATCAGCCCCAGCATTTT	CASGLVTWTGGDWSNQPQHF
TRBJ2-3	15	-	TRBV28	-	TGTGCCAGCAGTTTGGAGGGGGCCTGGACAGATACGCAGTATTTT	CASSLEGAWTDTQYF
TRBJ1-3	13	few	TRBV29-1	-	TGCAGCGTTGCCAAGAGCTCTGGAAACACCATATATTTT	CSVAKSSGNTIYF
TRBJ2-7	13	few	TRBV4-2	-	TGTGCCAGCAGCCAGCCGGGAGCCTACGAGCAGTACTTC	CASSQPGAYEQYF
TRBJ2-1	16	-	TRBV12-5	TRBD2	TGTGCTAGTGGTTTAGCCTCAGGACTAGCGCTGAATGAGCAGTTCTTC	CASGLASGLALNEQFF
TRBJ1-1	14	few	TRBV9	-	TGTGCCAGCAGCGTAGATCCCGGTTGGACTGAAGCTTTCTTT	CASSVDPGWTEAFF